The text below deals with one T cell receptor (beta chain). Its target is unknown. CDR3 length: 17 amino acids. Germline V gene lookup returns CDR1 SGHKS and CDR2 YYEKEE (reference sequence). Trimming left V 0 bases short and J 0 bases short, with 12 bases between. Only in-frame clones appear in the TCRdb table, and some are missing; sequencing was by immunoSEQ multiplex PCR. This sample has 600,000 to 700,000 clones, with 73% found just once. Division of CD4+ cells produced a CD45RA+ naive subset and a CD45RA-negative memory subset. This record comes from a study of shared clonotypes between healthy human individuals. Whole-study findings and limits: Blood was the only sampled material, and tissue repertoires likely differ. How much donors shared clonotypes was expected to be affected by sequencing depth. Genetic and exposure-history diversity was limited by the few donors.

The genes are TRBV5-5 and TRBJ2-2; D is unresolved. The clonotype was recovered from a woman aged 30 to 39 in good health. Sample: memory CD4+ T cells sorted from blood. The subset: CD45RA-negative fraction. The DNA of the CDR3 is TGTGCCAGCAGCTTGGCCGAGTGGTCGACGAACACCGGGGAGCTGTTTTTT. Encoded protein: CASSLAEWSTNTGELFF.